Each of the 12 T cell receptor beta chains below was sequenced from the same sample in a study of blood T cell repertoires in COVID-19. The data were produced by immunoSEQ multiplex PCR, yet TCRdb's version contains in-frame clones alone and is incomplete. The sample shows a few hundred thousand clones, 88% of them seen only once. Source material: peripheral blood. These receptors were obtained from a man between 65 and 79 years old with acute or convalescent COVID-19.

The J gene is TRBJ1-4, the V gene TRBV27; 8 nucleotides match TRBD1. This CDR3 spans 14 amino acids. V was pared by 2 bases and J by 9 bases, with 5 bases of the junction left unmatched. CDR1 MNHEY and CDR2 SMNVEV come from the germline V gene (reference sequence). DNA of the CDR3: TGTGCCAGCAGTTTACAGCAGGGGGCGAAAAAACTGTTTTTT. Its translation is CASSLQQGAKKLFF. Drawing the rest from reference TRBV27 and TRBJ1-4, the complete variable domain is EAQVTQNPRYLITVTGKKLTVTCSQNMNHEYMSWYRQDPGLGLRQIYYSMNVEVTDKGDVPEGYKVSRKEKRNFPLILESPSPNQTSLYFCASSLQQGAKKLFFGSGTQLSVL.

This clone has only one observation. The junction does not match germline at one end; this may be a read error. The V and J genes are TRBV7-7 and TRBJ2-5; 8 nucleotides agree with TRBD1. Germline lookup yields CDR1 SSHAT and CDR2 FNYEAQ (reference sequence). This CDR3 comprises 15 residues. In nucleotides, the CDR3 is TGTGCTAGCAGCTTGGCAGGGGGCCCCCCAGAGACCCAGTACTTC. It encodes CASSLAGGPPETQYF.

The rearrangement uses TRBV2 and TRBJ2-2, with 11 bases fitting TRBD1. The CDR3 runs 16 residues. V shed 5 bases, J shed 4 bases, and the junction held 6 bases outside the gene matches. Germline-derived CDR1 and CDR2 are SNHLY and FYNNEI. DNA of the CDR3: TGTGCCAGCAGTTTGACCGGGACAGGGGGCACCGGGGAGCTGTTTTTT. Translated, it gives CASSLTGTGGTGELFF. The variable domain in full, with the rest retrieved from reference TRBV2 and TRBJ2-2, is EPEVTQTPSHQVTQMGQEVILRCVPISNHLYFYWYRQILGQKVEFLVSFYNNEISEKSEIFDDQFSVERPDGSNFTLKIRSTKLEDSAMYFCASSLTGTGGTGELFFGEGSRLTVL.

The chain combines TRBV5-1 with TRBJ2-3; TRBD2 aligns across 7 bases. CDR3 size: 15 residues. The V gene's germline CDR1 is SGHRS and CDR2 YFSETQ. Losses at the gene ends were 4 bases for V and 1 base for J; bases not matched to a gene: 6. The CDR3 DNA follows: TGCGCCAGCAGCCGAAGCGGGACCCGCACAGATACGCAGTATTTT. Protein sequence: CASSRSGTRTDTQYF.

J is TRBJ2-2 and V is TRBV28, with 7 bases aligning to TRBD1. Trimming removed 7 bases from V and 5 bases from J; junction bases left unmatched: 4. Germline values: CDR1 MDHEN, CDR2 SYDVKM. CDR3 length: 13 amino acids. The CDR3 DNA sequence: TGTGCCAGCACTAGACAGGGTACCGGGGAGCTGTTTTTT. Its translation: CASTRQGTGELFF.

The chain couples TRBV12-3 or TRBV12-4 to TRBJ2-3, with D maybe TRBD2 (6 bases). Trimming pared 4 bases from V and 6 bases from J, leaving 8 bases between. This CDR3 has 12 amino acids. DNA of the CDR3: TGTGCCAGCAGTTGGGGGGAGGATACGCAGTATTTT. Protein product: CASSWGEDTQYF.

This rearrangement joins TRBV15 to TRBJ2-1; TRBD1 matches at 7 bases. The CDR3 spans 14 residues. Germline V gives CDR1 LNHNV, CDR2 YYDKDF (reference sequence). The V gene end was trimmed by 4 bases and the J gene end by 7 bases; junction bases not matched to a gene: 7. The CDR3 protein is CATSKETGINEQFF. In DNA, the CDR3 is TGTGCCACCAGCAAAGAGACAGGGATAAATGAGCAGTTCTTC.

The genes are TRBV5-1 and TRBJ1-2; D unclear. The CDR3 has 14 amino acids. Germline assignment: CDR1 SGHRS and CDR2 YFSETQ. Trimming cost V 3 bases and J 4 bases, with 13 bases left between them. The CDR3 nucleotides read TGCGCCAGCAGCTCCACCGGGAATGTCTATGGCTACACCTTC. Amino acids: CASSSTGNVYGYTF.

The chain has TRBV2 and TRBJ1-5, with D tentatively TRBD1 (6 bases). Germline V gene sequence: CDR1 SNHLY, CDR2 FYNNEI. This CDR3 region has 13 residues. Between the trimmed V and J ends, which lost 4 bases and 7 bases, there was a span of 11 bases. CDR3 in amino acids: CASSVARGQPQHF. Written as DNA, the CDR3 is TGTGCCAGCAGTGTCGCCAGGGGACAGCCCCAGCATTTT.

This sequence joins TRBV14 and TRBJ1-2; D remains ambiguous. The CDR3 sequence is 14 residues long. The germline gives CDR1 SGHDN, CDR2 FVKESK. Trimming took off 1 base at V and 13 bases at J, with 19 bases between the two ends. For the CDR3, the DNA is TGTGCCAGCAGCCAAGTAAACATTGGGAGTGCTGTCACCTTC. It encodes CASSQVNIGSAVTF.

V gene TRBV7-3 combines with J gene TRBJ2-1, with D possibly matching TRBD1 (6 bases). The germline V gene has CDR1 SGHTA and CDR2 FQGTGA. V lost 5 bases, J lost 9 bases, and 17 bases lay in between. This CDR3 spans 14 amino acids. The CDR3 reads CASSPGRQVGEQFF. The CDR3 region has the DNA TGTGCCAGCAGCCCCGGCCGACAGGTCGGTGAGCAGTTCTTC.

The CDR3 nucleotides are TGTGCCAGCAGTCAACTGAGGGGAGGGTCACCCCTCCACTTT. Translating it yields CASSQLRGGSPLHF. The rearrangement uses TRBV3-1 (or the pseudogene TRBV3-2) and TRBJ1-6; weak D call: TRBD1 (5 bases). Germline-derived CDR1 and CDR2 are LGHDT and YNNKEL (reference sequence). Trimming shortened V by 6 bases and J by 10 bases, and 16 bases separated the two germline ends. The CDR3 extends over 14 amino acids.